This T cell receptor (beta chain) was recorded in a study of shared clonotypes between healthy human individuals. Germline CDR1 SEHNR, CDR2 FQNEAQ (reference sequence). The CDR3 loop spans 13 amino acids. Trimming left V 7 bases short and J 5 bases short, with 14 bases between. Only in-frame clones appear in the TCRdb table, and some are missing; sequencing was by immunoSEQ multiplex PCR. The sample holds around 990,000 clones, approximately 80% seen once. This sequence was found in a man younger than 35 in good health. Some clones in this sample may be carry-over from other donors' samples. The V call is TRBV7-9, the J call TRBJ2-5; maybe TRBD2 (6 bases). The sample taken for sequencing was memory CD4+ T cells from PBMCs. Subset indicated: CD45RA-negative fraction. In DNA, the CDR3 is TGTGCCAGCATTCTGGAGGGAGGTGAGACCCAGTACTTC. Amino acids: CASILEGGETQYF.